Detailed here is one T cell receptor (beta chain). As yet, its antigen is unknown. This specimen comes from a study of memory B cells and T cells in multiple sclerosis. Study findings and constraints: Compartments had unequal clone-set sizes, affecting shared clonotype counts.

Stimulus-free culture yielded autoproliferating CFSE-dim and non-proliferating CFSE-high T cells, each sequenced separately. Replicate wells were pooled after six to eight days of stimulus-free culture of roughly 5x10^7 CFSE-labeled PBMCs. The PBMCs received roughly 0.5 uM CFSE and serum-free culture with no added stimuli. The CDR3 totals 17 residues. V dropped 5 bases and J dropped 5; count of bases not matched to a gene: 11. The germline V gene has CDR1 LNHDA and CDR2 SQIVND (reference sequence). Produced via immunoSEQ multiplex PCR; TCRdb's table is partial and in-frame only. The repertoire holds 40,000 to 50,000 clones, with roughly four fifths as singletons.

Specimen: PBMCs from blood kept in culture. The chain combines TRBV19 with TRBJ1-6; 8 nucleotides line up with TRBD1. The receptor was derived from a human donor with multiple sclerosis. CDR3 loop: CASSRPGQGLHNSPLHF. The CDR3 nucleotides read TGTGCCAGTAGTCGGCCTGGACAGGGCCTCCATAATTCACCCCTCCACTTT. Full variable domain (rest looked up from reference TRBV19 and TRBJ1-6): DGGITQSPKYLFRKEGQNVTLSCEQNLNHDAMYWYRQDPGQGLRLIYYSQIVNDFQKGDIAEGYSVSREKKESFPLTVTSAQKNPTAFYLCASSRPGQGLHNSPLHFGNGTRLTVT.